This entry lists 3 T cell receptor beta chains sequenced from one sample in a study of blood T cell repertoires in COVID-19. Method: immunoSEQ multiplex PCR; TCRdb's copy keeps in-frame clones and lacks some. This sample has more than 200,000 clones, with 80% found just once. Sequenced material: PBMCs or T cells enriched from blood (not recorded which). Receptors were obtained from a man younger than 45 with acute COVID-19.

The chain uses TRBV5-1 and TRBJ1-1, with 7 bases matching TRBD1. V dropped 3 bases and J dropped 9; count of bases not matched to a gene: 14. Germline V CDR1 and CDR2: SGHRS, YFSETQ. The CDR3 has 15 residues. In DNA, the CDR3 is TGCGCCAGCAGCTCAAGCCGAGGGGGCATAATTCAAGCTTTCTTT. Protein: CASSSSRGGIIQAFF.

The chain uses TRBV10-3 and TRBJ2-3; 8 positions agree with TRBD2. V was pared by 6 bases and J by 0 bases, with 5 bases of the junction left unmatched. The CDR3 sequence is 15 residues long. Germline V gene data show CDR1 as ENHRY and CDR2 as SYGVKD. For the CDR3, the DNA is TGTGCCATCAGCATCGGGGGGGACAGCACAGATACGCAGTATTTT. This codes for CAISIGGDSTDTQYF.

The chain carries TRBV28 and TRBJ1-2; D is unresolved. From germline, CDR1 is MDHEN and CDR2 SYDVKM. V lost 2 bases, J lost 1 base, and 5 bases lay in between. The CDR3 extends over 13 amino acids. CDR3 nucleotides: TGTGCCAGCAGTTTACGGGGTAACTATGGCTACACCTTC. Amino acids: CASSLRGNYGYTF.